This passage covers 19 T cell receptor beta chains from one sample sequenced in a study of T cell responses to AZD1222 COVID-19 vaccine (TCRdb year 2021). This specimen's time point label, per the study, means: about 28 days (+/-7) after the second vaccine dose. The library came from the immunoSEQ multiplex PCR assay. Held by TCRdb, this immuneACCESS table contains in-frame sequences only and omits some clones. Under half of the omission traces to an unresolved V gene where checked; the cause of the rest is unknown. The sample table contains 150,000 to 200,000 clones; only one count was recorded for roughly 94% of them. The leading ten clones occupy approximately 4.6% of the sample. Sequenced here: peripheral blood, sampled 28 days after the second AZD1222 dose. Receptors were obtained from an adult who received the AZD1222 COVID-19 vaccine.

The J gene is TRBJ2-7, the V gene TRBV25-1, with 8 bases aligning to TRBD2. The CDR3 totals 14 residues. Germline V gene lookup returns CDR1 MGHDK and CDR2 SYGVNS. Trimming took 4 bases from V and 4 from J; bases not matched to a gene: 6. The CDR3 nucleotides read TGTGCCAGCAGTGGAACGGGAGGGGGGTACGAGCAGTACTTC. This encodes CASSGTGGGYEQYF.

V is TRBV9 and J is TRBJ1-1; D possibly corresponds to TRBD1 (6 bases). Germline V gene data show CDR1 as SGDLS and CDR2 as YYNGEE. Deletions cut 7 bases from V and 4 bases from J, with 11 bases between. The CDR3 sequence is 12 residues long. The CDR3 spells CASGIGGTEAFF. The CDR3 DNA reads TGTGCCAGCGGGATAGGGGGCACTGAAGCTTTCTTT.

This clone was counted once. In nucleotides, the CDR3 is TGCGCCAGCAACCAACCCGCGGTTAAGGATGGGGTCTGGTACGAGCAGTACTTC. Translating gives CASNQPAVKDGVWYEQYF. This sequence joins TRBV23-1 and TRBJ2-7; D unclear. TRBV23-1 is given ORF status, its function remaining uncertain. The length of the CDR3 is 18 residues. Trimming left V 7 bases short and J 4 bases short, with 29 bases between.

The chain recombines TRBV27 with TRBJ2-1; D is undetermined. The germline V and J ends were trimmed by 2 bases and 0 bases, with 11 bases remaining between them. The germline V gene encodes CDR1 MNHEY and CDR2 SMNVEV (reference sequence). This CDR3 has 16 residues. DNA for the CDR3: TGTGCCAGCAGTTTAATGGGATTGAGCTCCTACAATGAGCAGTTCTTC. Translated, it gives CASSLMGLSSYNEQFF.

This chain joins TRBV29-1 and TRBJ2-5; TRBD1 matches 7 bases. Per the germline V gene, CDR1 is SQVTM and CDR2 is ANQGSEA. The junction had 8 bases not matched to a gene; V was cut back by 5 bases and J by 5 bases. This CDR3 is built from 13 residues. DNA of the CDR3: TGCAGCGTTACAGGGGTTGGGCGGGAGACCCAGTACTTC. This translates into CSVTGVGRETQYF.

V gene TRBV4-2 combines with J gene TRBJ2-1, with TRBD2 matching over 9 bases. Germline CDR1 reads LGHNA; CDR2 reads YNFKEQ. This CDR3 region has 16 residues. V shed 6 bases and J 5 bases; nucleotides not matched to a gene: 11. CDR3 DNA: TGTGCCAGCAGTCCCACCCCGGGACTAGCCGACAATGAGCAGTTCTTC. Its protein product is CASSPTPGLADNEQFF.

The chain combines TRBV4-2 with TRBJ1-2; a possible D gene is TRBD1 (5 bases). CDR1 and CDR2 from the germline V gene are LGHNA and YNFKEQ. This CDR3 is 14 amino acids long. V was clipped by 0 bases and J by 7 bases, with 12 bases between them. The CDR3 nucleotides read TGTGCCAGCAGCCAAGACCAGGGAAAGGGTGGCTACACCTTC. It yields the protein CASSQDQGKGGYTF.

The CDR3 DNA is TGTGCCAGCAGTTTACCTAGCGGCCATGAGCAGTTCTTC. Amino acid sequence: CASSLPSGHEQFF. The V gene is TRBV27, the J gene TRBJ2-1; TRBD2 matches at 7 bases. Germline assignment: CDR1 MNHEY and CDR2 SMNVEV (reference sequence). CDR3 size: 13 residues. The V segment lost 2 bases and the J segment 8 bases; nucleotides outside the gene matches: 3.

The rearrangement links TRBV19 to TRBJ1-5; D is undetermined. CDR1 and CDR2 from the germline V gene are LNHDA and SQIVND (reference sequence). The CDR3 is made up of 16 amino acids. V was trimmed by 7 bases and J by 7 bases, leaving 23 bases between them. The CDR3 DNA is TGTGCCAGTATGAGAGGGCCCACCTTGATGGTCCAGCCCCAGCATTTT. Its protein product is CASMRGPTLMVQPQHF. Supplemented by reference TRBV19 and TRBJ1-5, the full variable domain reads DGGITQSPKYLFRKEGQNVTLSCEQNLNHDAMYWYRQDPGQGLRLIYYSQIVNDFQKGDIAEGYSVSREKKESFPLTVTSAQKNPTAFYLCASMRGPTLMVQPQHFGDGTRLSIL.

The genes are TRBV13 and TRBJ1-2; weak D call: TRBD1 (5 bases). This CDR3 has 17 residues. The germline gives CDR1 PRHDT, CDR2 FYEKMQ (reference sequence). V was cut by 4 bases and J by 1 base, with 19 bases left in between. The CDR3 loop reads CASSSPGWGGDNYGYTF. As DNA, the CDR3 is TGTGCCAGCAGCTCCCCCGGGTGGGGAGGGGATAACTATGGCTACACCTTC.

The chain links TRBV24-1 to TRBJ1-2; D remains unclear. The CDR3 contains 16 residues. The germline V gene encodes CDR1 KGHDR and CDR2 SFDVKD. Trimming left V 7 bases short and J 3 bases short, with 20 bases between. The CDR3 here is CATSSMSHRGDYGYTF. As DNA, the CDR3 is TGTGCCACCAGCTCAATGAGCCACCGAGGTGACTATGGCTACACCTTC.

This chain uses TRBV27 with TRBJ1-2; possibly TRBD1 for D (5 bases). Germline V lookup: CDR1 MNHEY, CDR2 SMNVEV (reference sequence). V was clipped by 5 bases and J by 4 bases, with 11 bases between them. This CDR3 has 13 residues. The CDR3 coding sequence is TGTGCCAGCAGTCTTCAGGGAAGCTATGGCTACACCTTC. This gives the protein CASSLQGSYGYTF.

This chain connects TRBV5-1 to TRBJ1-1; tentative D call: TRBD1 (5 bases). Between the trimmed V and J ends, which lost 0 bases and 1 base, there was a span of 7 bases. The CDR3 has 14 residues. Germline CDR1 reads SGHRS; CDR2 reads YFSETQ. The CDR3 nucleotides are TGCGCCAGCAGCTTGGGAGACAGGAACACTGAAGCTTTCTTT. Protein product: CASSLGDRNTEAFF.

The chain employs TRBV27 and TRBJ2-3; D is unresolved. In germline, CDR1 is MNHEY, CDR2 SMNVEV (reference sequence). The CDR3 length is 13 residues. Trimming pared 3 bases from V and 2 bases from J, leaving 6 bases between. The CDR3 coding sequence is TGTGCCAGCAGTTTTGTCGTCACAGATACGCAGTATTTT. Its translation is CASSFVVTDTQYF.

The chain employs TRBV7-2 and TRBJ2-1; possibly TRBD2 for D (6 bases). CDR1 and CDR2 from the germline V gene are SGHTA and FQGNSA. V was shortened by 0 bases and J by 1 base, with 10 bases between the two germline ends. The CDR3 covers 16 residues. The CDR3 nucleotides are TGTGCCAGCAGCTTAGCCGGGGGAGGATCCTACAATGAGCAGTTCTTC. As protein: CASSLAGGGSYNEQFF.

This rearrangement joins TRBV19 to TRBJ2-1; 13 bases line up with TRBD2. The CDR3 loop spans 16 amino acids. Germline V gene lookup returns CDR1 LNHDA and CDR2 SQIVND (reference sequence). V was pared by 7 bases and J by 7 bases, with 10 bases of the junction left unmatched. Here the CDR3 DNA reads TGTGCCAGTAAAAGTGGACTAGCGGGAGCAAGAAATGAGCAGTTCTTC. Protein product: CASKSGLAGARNEQFF.

This rearrangement joins TRBV18 to TRBJ1-2, with a possible D match to TRBD1 (5 bases). CDR1 KGHSH and CDR2 LQKENI come from the germline V gene. This CDR3 region has 20 residues. The V and J ends lost 3 bases and 2 bases respectively, with 28 bases between them. CDR3 region: CASSPGLGGPGAEWNYGYTF. The CDR3 region has the DNA TGTGCCAGCTCACCGGGTTTGGGGGGACCCGGGGCGGAGTGGAACTATGGCTACACCTTC.

The genes are TRBV28 and TRBJ2-1; tentatively, D is TRBD1 or TRBD2 (6 bases each). Looked up from germline, CDR1 is MDHEN and CDR2 is SYDVKM. The CDR3 is 18 amino acids. V was shortened by 3 bases and J by 3 bases, with 21 bases between the two germline ends. CDR3: CASSLIEGGGGVYNEQFF. CDR3 coding DNA: TGTGCCAGCAGTTTGATCGAGGGGGGAGGCGGCGTCTACAATGAGCAGTTCTTC.

The V gene is TRBV7-2, the J gene TRBJ1-2, with D unclear. The CDR3 spans 13 residues. V was cut by 1 base and J by 0 bases, with 3 bases left in between. Germline CDR1 and CDR2: SGHTA and FQGNSA. Here the CDR3 reads CASSLGPNYGYTF. In nucleotides, the CDR3 is TGTGCCAGCAGCTTAGGCCCTAACTATGGCTACACCTTC.